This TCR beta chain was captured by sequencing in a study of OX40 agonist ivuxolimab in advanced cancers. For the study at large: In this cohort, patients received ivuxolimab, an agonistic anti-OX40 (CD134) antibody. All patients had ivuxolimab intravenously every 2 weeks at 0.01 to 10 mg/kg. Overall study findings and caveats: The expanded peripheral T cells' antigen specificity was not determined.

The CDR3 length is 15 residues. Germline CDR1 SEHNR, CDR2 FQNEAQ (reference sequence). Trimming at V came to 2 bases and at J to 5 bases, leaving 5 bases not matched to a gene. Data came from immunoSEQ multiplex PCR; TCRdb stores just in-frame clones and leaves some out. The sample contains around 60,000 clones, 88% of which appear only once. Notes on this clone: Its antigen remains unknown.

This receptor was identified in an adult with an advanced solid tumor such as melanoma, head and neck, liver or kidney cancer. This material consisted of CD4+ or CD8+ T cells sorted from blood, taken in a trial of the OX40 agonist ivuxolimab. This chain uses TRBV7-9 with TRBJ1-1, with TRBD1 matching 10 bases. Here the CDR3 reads CASSLRQGAGTEAFF. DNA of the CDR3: TGTGCCAGCAGCTTAAGACAGGGGGCAGGGACTGAAGCTTTCTTT.